In its sample, the clone carrying this T cell receptor beta chain was seen a few times. The sample is drawn from a study of blood T cell repertoires in COVID-19. Background on the study: The origin of the acute and convalescent COVID-19 samples was the United States, Italy and Spain. The cDNA or gDNA used as material had been derived from T cells, B-cell-depleted T cells, or PBMCs.

In the original analysis: Counts of nucleated cells, estimated from reference gene primer amplification, were obtained. The table came from immunoSEQ multiplex PCR; TCRdb's copy has only in-frame clones and leaves some out. D and trimming come from the DNA, and the V and J calls and clone size come from that table. The profile covers fewer than 200,000 clones, with approximately 79% appearing a single time and around 3% taken by the ten largest. The receptor comes from a woman older than 75 with acute or convalescent COVID-19. The specimen was peripheral blood.

Here the CDR3 DNA reads TGTGCCAGCAGCTCTCCTTATGGACTAGCGGAGGCAGATACGCAGTATTTT. It translates to CASSSPYGLAEADTQYF. This rearrangement joins TRBV28 to TRBJ2-3; 10 bases match TRBD2. CDR3 length equals 17 residues. Trimming at V came to 6 bases and at J to 4 bases, leaving 13 bases not matched to a gene. CDR1 MDHEN and CDR2 SYDVKM come from the germline V gene.